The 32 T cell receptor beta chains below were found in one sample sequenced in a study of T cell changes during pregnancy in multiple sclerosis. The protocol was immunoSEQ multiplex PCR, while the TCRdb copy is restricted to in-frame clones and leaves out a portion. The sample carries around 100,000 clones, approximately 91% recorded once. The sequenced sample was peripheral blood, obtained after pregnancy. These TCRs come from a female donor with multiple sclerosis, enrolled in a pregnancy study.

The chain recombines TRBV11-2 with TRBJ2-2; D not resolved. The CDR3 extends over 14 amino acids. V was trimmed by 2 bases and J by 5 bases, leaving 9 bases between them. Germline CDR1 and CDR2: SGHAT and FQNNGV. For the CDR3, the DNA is TGTGCCAGCAGCTTACCAGGAAGAACCGGGGAGCTGTTTTTT. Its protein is CASSLPGRTGELFF. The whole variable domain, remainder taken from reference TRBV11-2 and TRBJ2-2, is EAGVAQSPRYKIIEKRQSVAFWCNPISGHATLYWYQQILGQGPKLLIQFQNNGVVDDSQLPKDRFSAERLKGVDSTLKIQPAKLEDSAVYLCASSLPGRTGELFFGEGSRLTVL.

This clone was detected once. The CDR3 loop is CASSVQVGSSYEQYF. The CDR3 DNA reads TGTGCCAGTAGTGTCCAAGTCGGTAGCTCCTACGAGCAGTACTTC. This sequence joins TRBV19 and TRBJ2-7; D is unclear. CDR1 and CDR2 from the germline V gene are LNHDA and SQIVND (reference sequence). There are 15 residues in the CDR3. Deletions cut 5 bases from V and 0 bases from J, with 14 bases between.

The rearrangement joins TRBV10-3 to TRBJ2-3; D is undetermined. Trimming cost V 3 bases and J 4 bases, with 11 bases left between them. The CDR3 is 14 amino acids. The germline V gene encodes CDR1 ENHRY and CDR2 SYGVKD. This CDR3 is CAISDPLVADTQYF. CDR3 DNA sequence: TGTGCCATCAGTGACCCCCTAGTTGCAGATACGCAGTATTTT.

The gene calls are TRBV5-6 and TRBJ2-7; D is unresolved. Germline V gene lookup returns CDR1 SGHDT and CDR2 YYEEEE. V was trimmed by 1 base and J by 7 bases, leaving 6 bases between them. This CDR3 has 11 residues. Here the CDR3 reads CASSLFEEQYF. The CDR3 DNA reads TGTGCCAGCAGCTTGTTTGAGGAGCAGTACTTC.

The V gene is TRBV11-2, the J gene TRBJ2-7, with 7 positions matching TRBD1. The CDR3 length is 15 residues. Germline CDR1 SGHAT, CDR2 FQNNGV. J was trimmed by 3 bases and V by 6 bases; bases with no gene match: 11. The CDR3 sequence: CASSTRTGLGYEQYF. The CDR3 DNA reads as TGTGCCAGCAGTACCCGGACAGGTTTGGGCTACGAGCAGTACTTC. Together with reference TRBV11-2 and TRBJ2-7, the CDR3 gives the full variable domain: EAGVAQSPRYKIIEKRQSVAFWCNPISGHATLYWYQQILGQGPKLLIQFQNNGVVDDSQLPKDRFSAERLKGVDSTLKIQPAKLEDSAVYLCASSTRTGLGYEQYFGPGTRLTVT.

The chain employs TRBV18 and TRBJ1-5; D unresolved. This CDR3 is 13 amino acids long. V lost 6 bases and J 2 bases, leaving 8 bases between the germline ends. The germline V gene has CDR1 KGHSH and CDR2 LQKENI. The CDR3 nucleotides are TGTGCCAGCTCGCCCGGGGGCAATCAGCCCCAGCATTTT. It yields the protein CASSPGGNQPQHF.

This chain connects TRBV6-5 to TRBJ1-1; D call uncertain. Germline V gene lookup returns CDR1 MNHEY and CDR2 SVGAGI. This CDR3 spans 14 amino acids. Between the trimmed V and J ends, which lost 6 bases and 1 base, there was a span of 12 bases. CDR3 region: CASRSQAENTEAFF. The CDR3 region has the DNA TGTGCCAGCAGATCCCAGGCCGAGAACACTGAAGCTTTCTTT.

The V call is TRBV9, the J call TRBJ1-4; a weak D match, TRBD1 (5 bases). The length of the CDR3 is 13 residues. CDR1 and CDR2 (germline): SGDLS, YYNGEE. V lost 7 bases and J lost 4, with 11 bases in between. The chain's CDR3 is CASSGRGNEKLFF. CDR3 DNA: TGTGCCAGCTCCGGGAGGGGTAATGAAAAACTGTTTTTT.

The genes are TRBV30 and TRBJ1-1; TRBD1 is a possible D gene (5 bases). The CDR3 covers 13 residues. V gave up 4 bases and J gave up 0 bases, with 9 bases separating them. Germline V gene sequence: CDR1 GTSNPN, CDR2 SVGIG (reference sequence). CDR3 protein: CAWTLQVNTEAFF. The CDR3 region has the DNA TGTGCCTGGACCTTACAGGTGAACACTGAAGCTTTCTTT.

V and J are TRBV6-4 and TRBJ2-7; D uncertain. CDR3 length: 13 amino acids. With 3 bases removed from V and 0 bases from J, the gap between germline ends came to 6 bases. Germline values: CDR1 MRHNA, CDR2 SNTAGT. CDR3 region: CASSEEFSYEQYF. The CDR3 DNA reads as TGTGCCAGCAGTGAAGAGTTCTCCTACGAGCAGTACTTC.

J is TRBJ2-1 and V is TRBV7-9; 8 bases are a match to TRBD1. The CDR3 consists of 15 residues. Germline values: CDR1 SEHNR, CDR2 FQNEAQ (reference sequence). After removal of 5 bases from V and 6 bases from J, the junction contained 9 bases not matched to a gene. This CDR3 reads CASSPGDRSFNEQFF. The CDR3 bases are TGTGCCAGCAGCCCCGGGGACAGGTCTTTCAATGAGCAGTTCTTC.

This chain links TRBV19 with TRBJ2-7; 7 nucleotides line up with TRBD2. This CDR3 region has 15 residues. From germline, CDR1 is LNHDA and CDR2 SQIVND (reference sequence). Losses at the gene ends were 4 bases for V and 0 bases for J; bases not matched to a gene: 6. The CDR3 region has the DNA TGTGCCAGTAGTAGTGGGGGAGGGTTCTCCTACGAGCAGTACTTC. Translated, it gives CASSSGGGFSYEQYF.

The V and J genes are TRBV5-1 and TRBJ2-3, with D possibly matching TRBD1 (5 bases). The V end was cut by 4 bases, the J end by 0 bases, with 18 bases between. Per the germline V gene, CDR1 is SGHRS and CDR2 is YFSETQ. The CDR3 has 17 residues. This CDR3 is CASSPRQTVTSTDTQYF. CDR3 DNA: TGCGCCAGCAGCCCGAGACAGACAGTTACTAGCACAGATACGCAGTATTTT.

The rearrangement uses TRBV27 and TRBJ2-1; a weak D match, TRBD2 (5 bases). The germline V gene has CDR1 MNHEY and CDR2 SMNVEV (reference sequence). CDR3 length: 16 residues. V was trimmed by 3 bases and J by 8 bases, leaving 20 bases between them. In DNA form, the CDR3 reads TGTGCCAGCAGTTTGATCGAGGGCGGTGGTTCCGATGAGCAGTTCTTC. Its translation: CASSLIEGGGSDEQFF.

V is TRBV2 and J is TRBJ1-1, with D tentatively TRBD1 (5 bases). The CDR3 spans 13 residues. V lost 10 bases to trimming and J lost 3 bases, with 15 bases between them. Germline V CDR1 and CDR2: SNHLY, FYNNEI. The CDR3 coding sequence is TGTGCCACCGGGGCCGGGGGGGACACTGAAGCTTTCTTT. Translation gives CATGAGGDTEAFF.

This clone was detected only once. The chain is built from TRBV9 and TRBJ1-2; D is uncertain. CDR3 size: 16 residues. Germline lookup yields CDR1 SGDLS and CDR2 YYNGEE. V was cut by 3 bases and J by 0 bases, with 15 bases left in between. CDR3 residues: CASSEPRRDPNYGYTF. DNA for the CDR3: TGTGCCAGCAGCGAGCCCAGGAGGGATCCTAACTATGGCTACACCTTC.

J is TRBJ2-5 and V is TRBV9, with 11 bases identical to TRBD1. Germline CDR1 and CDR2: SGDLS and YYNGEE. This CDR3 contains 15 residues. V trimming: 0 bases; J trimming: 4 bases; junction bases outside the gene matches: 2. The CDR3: CASSVAGTGGETQYF. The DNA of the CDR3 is TGTGCCAGCAGCGTAGCTGGGACAGGGGGAGAGACCCAGTACTTC.

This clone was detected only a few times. In DNA, the CDR3 is TGTGCCAGCTCACCGGGGACAGGGTATGGGACTGAAGCTTTCTTT. Translated, it gives CASSPGTGYGTEAFF. The chain joins TRBV18 to TRBJ1-1; TRBD1 aligns across 9 bases. V lost 3 bases to trimming and J lost 5 bases; unmatched junction nucleotides: 7. Germline V gene sequence: CDR1 KGHSH, CDR2 LQKENI. The CDR3 extends over 15 amino acids.

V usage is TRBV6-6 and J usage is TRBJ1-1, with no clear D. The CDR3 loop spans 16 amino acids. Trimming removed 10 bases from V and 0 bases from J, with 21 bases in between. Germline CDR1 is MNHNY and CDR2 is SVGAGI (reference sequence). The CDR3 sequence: CATETPRVIMNTEAFF. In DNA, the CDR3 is TGTGCCACCGAAACCCCCCGGGTAATAATGAACACTGAAGCTTTCTTT.

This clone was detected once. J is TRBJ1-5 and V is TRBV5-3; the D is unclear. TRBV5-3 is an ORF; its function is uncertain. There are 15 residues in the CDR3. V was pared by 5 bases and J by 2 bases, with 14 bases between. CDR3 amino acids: CARRVRVAGNQPQHF. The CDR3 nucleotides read TGTGCCAGAAGGGTGAGGGTCGCCGGCAATCAGCCCCAGCATTTT.

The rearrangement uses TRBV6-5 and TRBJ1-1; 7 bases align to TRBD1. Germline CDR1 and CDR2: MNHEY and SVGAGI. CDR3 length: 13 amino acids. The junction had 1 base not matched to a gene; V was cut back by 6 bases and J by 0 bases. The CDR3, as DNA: TGTGCCAGCAGGGGACAGATGAACACTGAAGCTTTCTTT. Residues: CASRGQMNTEAFF.

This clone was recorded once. In nucleotides, the CDR3 is TGTGCCAGCAGCGTAGAGGGTCTAGCGGGGGCGGATGAGCAGTTCTTC. This translates into CASSVEGLAGADEQFF. The chain carries TRBV9 and TRBJ2-1; 10 bases match TRBD2. This CDR3 contains 16 residues. CDR1 and CDR2 from the germline V gene are SGDLS and YYNGEE. Trimming cost V 0 bases and J 8 bases; bases outside gene matches: 8. Based on the CDR3 plus reference TRBV9 and TRBJ2-1, the full variable domain is DSGVTQTPKHLITATGQRVTLRCSPRSGDLSVYWYQQSLDQGLQFLIQYYNGEERAKGNILERFSAQQFPDLHSELNLSSLELGDSALYFCASSVEGLAGADEQFFGPGTRLTVL.

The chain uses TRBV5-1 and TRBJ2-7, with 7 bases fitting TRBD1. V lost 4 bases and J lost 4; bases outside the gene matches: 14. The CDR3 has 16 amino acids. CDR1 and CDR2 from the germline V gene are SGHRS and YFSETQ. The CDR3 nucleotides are TGCGCCAGCAGCCGGGTGGCGAAAGGGACAGCATACGAGCAGTACTTC. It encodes CASSRVAKGTAYEQYF.

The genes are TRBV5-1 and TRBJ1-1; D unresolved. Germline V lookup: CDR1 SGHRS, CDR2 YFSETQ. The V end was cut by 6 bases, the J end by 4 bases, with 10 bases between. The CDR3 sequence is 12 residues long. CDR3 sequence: CASNGPGTEAFF. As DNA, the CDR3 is TGCGCCAGCAACGGCCCGGGCACTGAAGCTTTCTTT.

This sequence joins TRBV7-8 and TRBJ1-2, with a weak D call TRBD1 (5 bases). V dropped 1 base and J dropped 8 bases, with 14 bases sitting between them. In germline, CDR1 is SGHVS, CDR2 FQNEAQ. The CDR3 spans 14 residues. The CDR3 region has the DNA TGTGCCAGCAGCTTAGAGGGCAGGGCTCAGGGCTACACCTTC. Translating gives CASSLEGRAQGYTF.

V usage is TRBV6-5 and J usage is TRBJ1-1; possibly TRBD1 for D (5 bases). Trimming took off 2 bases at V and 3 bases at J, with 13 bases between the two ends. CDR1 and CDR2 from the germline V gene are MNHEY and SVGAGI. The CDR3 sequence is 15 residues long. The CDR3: CASSYLRGKDTEAFF. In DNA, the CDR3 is TGTGCCAGCAGTTACCTCCGGGGGAAGGACACTGAAGCTTTCTTT.

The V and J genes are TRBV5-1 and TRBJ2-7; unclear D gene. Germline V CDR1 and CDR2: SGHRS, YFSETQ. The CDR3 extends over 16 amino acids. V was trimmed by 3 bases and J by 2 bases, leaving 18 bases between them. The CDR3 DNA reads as TGCGCCAGCAGCTATGCGGTATCCACAAACCCCTACGAGCAGTACTTC. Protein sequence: CASSYAVSTNPYEQYF.

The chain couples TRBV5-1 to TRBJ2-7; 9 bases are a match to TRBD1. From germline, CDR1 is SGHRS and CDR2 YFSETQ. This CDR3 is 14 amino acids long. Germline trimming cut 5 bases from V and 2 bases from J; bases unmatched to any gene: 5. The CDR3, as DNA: TGCGCCAGCAGATCCGGGACAGGGCCCTACGAGCAGTACTTC. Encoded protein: CASRSGTGPYEQYF.

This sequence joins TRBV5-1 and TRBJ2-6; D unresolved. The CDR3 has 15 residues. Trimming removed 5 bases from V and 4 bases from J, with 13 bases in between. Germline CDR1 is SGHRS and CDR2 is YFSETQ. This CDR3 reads CASRHTSIGANVLTF. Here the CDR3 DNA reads TGCGCCAGCAGGCATACATCCATCGGGGCCAACGTCCTGACTTTC.

The CDR3 DNA is TGTGCCAGCAGCTCCCGGGACAGGAGCTTAAAGAGCTCTGGAAACACCATATATTTT. It translates to CASSSRDRSLKSSGNTIYF. The chain has TRBV5-5 and TRBJ1-3, with 8 bases that match TRBD1. The CDR3 covers 19 residues. The V gene's germline CDR1 is SGHKS and CDR2 YYEKEE (reference sequence). With 3 bases clipped from V and 0 bases from J, the junction kept 14 bases outside the gene matches.

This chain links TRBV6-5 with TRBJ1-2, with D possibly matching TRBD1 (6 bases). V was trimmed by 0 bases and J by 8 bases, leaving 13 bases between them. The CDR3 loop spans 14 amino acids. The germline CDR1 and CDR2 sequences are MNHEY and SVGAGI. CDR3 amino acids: CASSYSRTALGYTF. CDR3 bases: TGTGCCAGCAGTTACTCCAGGACAGCCCTCGGCTACACCTTC.

CDR3 residues: CASRIDRGSQMNQPQHF. DNA for the CDR3: TGTGCCAGCAGAATAGACAGGGGGAGCCAGATGAATCAGCCCCAGCATTTT. The chain joins TRBV2 to TRBJ1-5, with 9 bases lining up with TRBD1. The V and J ends lost 6 bases and 4 bases, in that order; junction bases with no gene match: 13. This CDR3 is 17 amino acids long. Germline CDR1 reads SNHLY; CDR2 reads FYNNEI.